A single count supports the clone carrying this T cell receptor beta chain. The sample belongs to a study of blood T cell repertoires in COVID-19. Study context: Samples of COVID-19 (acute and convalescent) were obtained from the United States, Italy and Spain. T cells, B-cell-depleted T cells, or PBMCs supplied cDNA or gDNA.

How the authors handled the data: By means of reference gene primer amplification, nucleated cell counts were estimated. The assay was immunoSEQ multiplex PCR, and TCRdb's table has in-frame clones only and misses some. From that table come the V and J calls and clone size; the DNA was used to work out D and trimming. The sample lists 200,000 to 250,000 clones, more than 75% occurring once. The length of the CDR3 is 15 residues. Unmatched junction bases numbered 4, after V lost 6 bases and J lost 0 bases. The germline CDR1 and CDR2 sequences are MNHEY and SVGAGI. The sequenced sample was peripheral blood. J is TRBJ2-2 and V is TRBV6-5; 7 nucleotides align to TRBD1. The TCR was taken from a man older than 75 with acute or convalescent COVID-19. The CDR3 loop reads CASSRDSANTGELFF. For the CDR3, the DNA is TGTGCCAGCAGCCGGGACAGCGCGAACACCGGGGAGCTGTTTTTT.